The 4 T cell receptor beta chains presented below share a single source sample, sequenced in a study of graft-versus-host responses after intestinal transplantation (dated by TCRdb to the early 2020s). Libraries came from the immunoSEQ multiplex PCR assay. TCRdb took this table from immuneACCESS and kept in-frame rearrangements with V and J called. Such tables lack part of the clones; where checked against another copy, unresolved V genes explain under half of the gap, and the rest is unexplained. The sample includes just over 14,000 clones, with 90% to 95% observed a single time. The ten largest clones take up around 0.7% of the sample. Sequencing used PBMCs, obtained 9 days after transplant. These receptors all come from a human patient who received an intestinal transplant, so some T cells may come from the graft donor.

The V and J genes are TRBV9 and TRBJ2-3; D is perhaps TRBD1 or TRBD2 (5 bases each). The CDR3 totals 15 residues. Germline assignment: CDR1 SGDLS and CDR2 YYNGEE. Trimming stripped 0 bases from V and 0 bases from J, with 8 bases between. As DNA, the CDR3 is TGTGCCAGCAGCGTAGGGGGGTCTAGCACAGATACGCAGTATTTT. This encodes CASSVGGSSTDTQYF.

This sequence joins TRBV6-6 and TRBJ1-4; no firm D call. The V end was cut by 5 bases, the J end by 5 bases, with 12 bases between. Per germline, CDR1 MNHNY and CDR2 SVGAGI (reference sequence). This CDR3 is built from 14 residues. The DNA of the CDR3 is TGTGCCAGCAGTCCTTACTATTCCAATGAAAAACTGTTTTTT. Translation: CASSPYYSNEKLFF.

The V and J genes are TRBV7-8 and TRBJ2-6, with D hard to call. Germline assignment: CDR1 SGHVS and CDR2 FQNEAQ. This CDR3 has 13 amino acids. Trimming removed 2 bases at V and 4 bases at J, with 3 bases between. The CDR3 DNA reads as TGTGCCAGCAGCTTACCGGGGGCCAACGTCCTGACTTTC. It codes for CASSLPGANVLTF.

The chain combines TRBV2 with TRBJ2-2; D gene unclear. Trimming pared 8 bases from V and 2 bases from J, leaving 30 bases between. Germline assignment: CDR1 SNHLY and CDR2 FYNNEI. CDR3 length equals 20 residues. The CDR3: CASDSRMVADKLPNTGELFF. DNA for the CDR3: TGTGCCAGCGACTCACGGATGGTAGCTGATAAACTTCCTAACACCGGGGAGCTGTTTTTT.